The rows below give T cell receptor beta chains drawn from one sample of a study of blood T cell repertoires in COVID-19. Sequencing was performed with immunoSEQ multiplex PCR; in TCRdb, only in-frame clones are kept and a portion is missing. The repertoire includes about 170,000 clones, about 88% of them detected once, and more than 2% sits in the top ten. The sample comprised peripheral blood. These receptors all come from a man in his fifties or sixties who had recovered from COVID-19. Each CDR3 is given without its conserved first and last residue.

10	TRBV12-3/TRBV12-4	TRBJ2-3	ATSAGTDTQY
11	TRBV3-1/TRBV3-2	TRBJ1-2	ASSQGGRYGYT
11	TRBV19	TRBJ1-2	ASRGQGNYGYT
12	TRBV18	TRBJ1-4	ASSRTGTNEKLF
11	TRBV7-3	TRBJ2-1	ASSAGGYNEQF
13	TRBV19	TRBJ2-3	ASSIGAGNTDTQY
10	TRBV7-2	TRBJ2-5	ASSSRLAAAY
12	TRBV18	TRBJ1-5	ASSQRGSNQPQH
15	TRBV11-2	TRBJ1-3	ASSLDGGRNSGNTIY
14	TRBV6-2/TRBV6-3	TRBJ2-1	ASSSFTDRVIHEQF
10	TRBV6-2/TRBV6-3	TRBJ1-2	ASSYVEAGYT
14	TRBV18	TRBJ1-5	ASSPLPGQGNQPQH
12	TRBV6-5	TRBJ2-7	ASSSRQGGYEQY
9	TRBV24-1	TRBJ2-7	ATRLPYEQY
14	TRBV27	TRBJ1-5	ASRQGSVYSNQPQH
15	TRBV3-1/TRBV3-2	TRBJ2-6	ASSQGLAEAGANVLT
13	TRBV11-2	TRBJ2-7	ASSSKRTGSYEQY
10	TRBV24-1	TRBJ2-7	ATSDSTAEQY
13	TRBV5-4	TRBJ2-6	ASSGQGAGANVLT
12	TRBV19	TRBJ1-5	ATAQRNSNQPQH
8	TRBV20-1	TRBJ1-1	SAQRGRAF
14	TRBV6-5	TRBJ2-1	ASSYSKQGVYNEQF
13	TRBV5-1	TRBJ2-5	ASSIDQGAKETQY
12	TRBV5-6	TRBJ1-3	ASSSSGPGNTIY
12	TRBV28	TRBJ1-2	ASSFQRTKDSYT
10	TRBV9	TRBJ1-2	ASSGPAGSST
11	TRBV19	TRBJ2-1	ASKREGRAEQF
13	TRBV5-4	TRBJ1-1	ASSRSFQGGTEAF
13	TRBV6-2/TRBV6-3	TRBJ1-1	ASSYVQGLNTEAF
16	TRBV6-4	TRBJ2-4	ASTTTVTGDPAKNIQY
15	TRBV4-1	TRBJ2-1	ASSQDNTRTTYNEQF
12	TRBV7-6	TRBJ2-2	ASSSKGDTGELF
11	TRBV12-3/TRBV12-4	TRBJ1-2	ASSRQVNYGYT
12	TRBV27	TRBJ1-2	ASSFTGPNYGYT
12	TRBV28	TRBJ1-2	ASSPGSRDYGYT
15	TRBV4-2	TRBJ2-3	ASSQETPSQRGYTQY
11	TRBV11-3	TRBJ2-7	ASSIGGAWEQY
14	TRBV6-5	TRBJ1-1	ASSYSTGRKNTEAF